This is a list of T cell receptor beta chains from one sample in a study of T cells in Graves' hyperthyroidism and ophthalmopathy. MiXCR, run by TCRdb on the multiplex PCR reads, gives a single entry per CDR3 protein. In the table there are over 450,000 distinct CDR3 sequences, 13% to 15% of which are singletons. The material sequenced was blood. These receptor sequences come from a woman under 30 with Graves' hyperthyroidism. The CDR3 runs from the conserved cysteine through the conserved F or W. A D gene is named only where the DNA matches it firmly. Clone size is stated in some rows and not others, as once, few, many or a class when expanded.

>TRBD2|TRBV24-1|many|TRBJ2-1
TGTGCCACCAGTGCAGGACTAGCGGGAGTACTGGCAAGCTCCTACAATGAGCAGTTCTTC
CATSAGLAGVLASSYNEQFF
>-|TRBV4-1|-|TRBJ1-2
TGCGCCAGCAGCCAAGATCTAGGCATGTCTAGCGGCTACACCTTC
CASSQDLGMSSGYTF
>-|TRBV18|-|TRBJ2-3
TGTGCCAGCTCACCTCATCCTCCGGGACTCAGCACAGATACGCAGTATTTT
CASSPHPPGLSTDTQYF
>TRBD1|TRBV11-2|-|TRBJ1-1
TGTGCCAGCAGCATCCTACCGGGACAGACCATGAACACTGAAGCTTTCTTT
CASSILPGQTMNTEAFF
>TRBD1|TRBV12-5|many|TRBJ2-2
TGTGCTAGTGGTTTGACCGTATCCGGGACAGAGAACACCGGGGAGCTGTTTTTT
CASGLTVSGTENTGELFF
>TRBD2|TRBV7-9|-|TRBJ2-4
TGTGCCAGCAGCTCGACAACTAGCGGGAGGACCCTAAATACTTACACCAAAAACATTCAGTACTTC
CASSSTTSGRTLNTYTKNIQYF
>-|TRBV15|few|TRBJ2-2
TGTGCCACCAGCACCTCCCGGAACACCGGGGAGCTGTTTTTT
CATSTSRNTGELFF
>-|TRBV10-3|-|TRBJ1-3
TGTGCCATCAAGACCAACACCATATATTTT
CAIKTNTIYF
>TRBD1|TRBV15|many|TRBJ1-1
TGTGCCACCACCCCGGACAGGGGGAACACTGAAGCTTTCTTT
CATTPDRGNTEAFF
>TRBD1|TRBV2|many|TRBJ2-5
TGTGCCAGCGGGGGGACAGGGAAAGAGACCCAGTACTTC
CASGGTGKETQYF
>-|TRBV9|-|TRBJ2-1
TGTGCCAGCAGTTCTGGGACCAGCTCGGAGCAGTTCTTC
CASSSGTSSEQFF
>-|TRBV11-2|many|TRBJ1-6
TGTGCCAGCAGCTTAAGAATTAATTCACCCCTCCACTTT
CASSLRINSPLHF
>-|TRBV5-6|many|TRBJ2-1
TGTGCCAGCAGCCACCGATATGGCTCCTACAATGAGCAGTTCTTC
CASSHRYGSYNEQFF
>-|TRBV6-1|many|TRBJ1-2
TGTGCCAGCAGTCTAACAGGGACCTATGGCTACACCTTC
CASSLTGTYGYTF
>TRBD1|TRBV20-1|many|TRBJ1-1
TGCAGTGCTAGGACAGGGACATTGAACACTGAAGCTTTCTTT
CSARTGTLNTEAFF
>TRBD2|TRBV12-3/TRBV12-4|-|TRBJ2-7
TGTGCCAGCAGCCCTCTCGGGAGGAACGAGCAGTACTTC
CASSPLGRNEQYF
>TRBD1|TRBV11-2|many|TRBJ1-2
TGTGCCAGCAGCTCTCCGGGACAGGGGAACTATGGCTACACCTTC
CASSSPGQGNYGYTF
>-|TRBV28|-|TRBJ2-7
TGTGCCAGCATACCGGGACGGTCCTCCTACGAGCAGTACTTC
CASIPGRSSYEQYF
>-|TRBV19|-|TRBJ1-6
TGTGCCAGTAGTGAAGTGGGGAATTCACCCCTCCACTTT
CASSEVGNSPLHF
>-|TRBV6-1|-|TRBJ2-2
TGTGCCAGCAGGGATTTCAACACCGGGGAGCTGTTTTTT
CASRDFNTGELFF
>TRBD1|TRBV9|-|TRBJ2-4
TGTGCCAGCAGTGCTGGGACAGGGGGTGGCAAAAACATTCAGTACTTC
CASSAGTGGGKNIQYF
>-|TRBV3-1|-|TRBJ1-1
TGTGCCAGCAGCCGAGGGGCCGGGGCCCGGAACACTGAAGCTTTCTTT
CASSRGAGARNTEAFF
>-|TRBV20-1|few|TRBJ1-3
TGCAGTGCTAGTACCTCCGCGGGGGCTGGAAACACCATATATTTT
CSASTSAGAGNTIYF
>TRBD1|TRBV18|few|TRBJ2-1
TGTGCCAGCTCACCACCGATGAAGGGGCGTATTGGGACAGGGCCAAACAATGAGCAGTTCTTC
CASSPPMKGRIGTGPNNEQFF
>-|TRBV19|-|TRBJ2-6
TGTGCCAGTAGTATAGTCTCTGGGGCCAACGTCCTGACTTTC
CASSIVSGANVLTF
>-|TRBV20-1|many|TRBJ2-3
TGCAGTGTTAAGACCGCGACTAGCACAGATACGCAGTATTTT
CSVKTATSTDTQYF
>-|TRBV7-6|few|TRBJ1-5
TGTGCCAGCAGCCTTGGAGGGGAAAATCAGCCCCAGCATTTT
CASSLGGENQPQHF
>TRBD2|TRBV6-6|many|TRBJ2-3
TGTGCCAGCAGTTACTCTTGGCTAGCGGGCACTAGCACAGATACGCAGTATTTT
CASSYSWLAGTSTDTQYF
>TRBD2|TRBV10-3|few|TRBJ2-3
TGTGCCGTCGGACTAGCGGCTAGCACAGATACGCAGTATTTT
CAVGLAASTDTQYF
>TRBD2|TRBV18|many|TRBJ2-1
TGTGCCAGCTCACCACCCGGACTAGCGGGAGGATTTTACAATGAGCAGTTCTTC
CASSPPGLAGGFYNEQFF
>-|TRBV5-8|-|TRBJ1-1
TGTGCCAGCAGCGCGGGGGGGGGGGCTTCCCTGAACACTGAAGCTTTCTTT
CASSAGGGASLNTEAFF
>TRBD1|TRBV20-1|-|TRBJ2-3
TGCAGTGCTACCAACAGGGGGAAGGCAGATACGCAGTATTTT
CSATNRGKADTQYF
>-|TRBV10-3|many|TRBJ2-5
TGTGCCATCAGTCCTGACAGACCTTACCAAGAGACCCAGTACTTC
CAISPDRPYQETQYF
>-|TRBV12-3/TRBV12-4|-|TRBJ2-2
TGTGCCAGCAGTCTGATGGAGAAAATCGGGGAGCTGTTTTTT
CASSLMEKIGELFF
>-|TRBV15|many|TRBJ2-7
TGTGCCACCAGCAGAGATCGACTGTTTTACTACGAGCAGTACTTC
CATSRDRLFYYEQYF
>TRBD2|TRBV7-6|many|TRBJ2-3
TGTGCCAGCAGCTTTGGACTAGCGGGAGTGTACGGCACAGATACGCAGTATTTT
CASSFGLAGVYGTDTQYF
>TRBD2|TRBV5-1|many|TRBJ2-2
TGCGCCAGCAGCCAAAGCGGGATAGGTACCGGGGAGCTGTTTTTT
CASSQSGIGTGELFF
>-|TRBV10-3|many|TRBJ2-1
TGTGCCATCAGTTCGGGCGGAGGAACCCACAATGAGCAGTTCTTC
CAISSGGGTHNEQFF
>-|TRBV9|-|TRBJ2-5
TGTGCCAGCAGCGTTTCTAGCGAAAAAGAGACCCAGTACTTC
CASSVSSEKETQYF
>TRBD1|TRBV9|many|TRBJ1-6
TGTGCCAGCAGCTTCCAGGGGGCAGATAATTCACCCCTCCACTTT
CASSFQGADNSPLHF
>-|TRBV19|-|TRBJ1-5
TGTGCCAGTAGATCATCCCTACAGGGCCCCCATCAGCCCCAGCATTTT
CASRSSLQGPHQPQHF
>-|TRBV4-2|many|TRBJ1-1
TGTGCCAGCAGCCAAGATCTGCTAGGGGCCATGAACACTGAAGCTTTCTTT
CASSQDLLGAMNTEAFF
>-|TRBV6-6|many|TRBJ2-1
TGTGCCAGCAGTTACTCATGGGCGGCATCCTACAATGAGCAGTTCTTC
CASSYSWAASYNEQFF
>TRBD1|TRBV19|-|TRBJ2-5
TGTGCCAGTAGTATGAGCAGGGGGCGATTTGGGACCCAGTACTTC
CASSMSRGRFGTQYF
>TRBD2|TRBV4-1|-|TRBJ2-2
TGCGCCAGCAGCCAAGATCCGTACAACGTGGGGGGACTAGCGGGAAACACCGGGGAGCTGTTTTTT
CASSQDPYNVGGLAGNTGELFF
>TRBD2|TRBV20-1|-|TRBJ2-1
TGCAGTGCTAGAGTTAGCGGGAGGGGGTACAATGAGCAGTTCTTC
CSARVSGRGYNEQFF
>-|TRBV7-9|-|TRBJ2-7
TGTGCCAGCAGACCTAAGGACAGTGTTGGGGAGCAGTACTTC
CASRPKDSVGEQYF
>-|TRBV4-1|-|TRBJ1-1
TGCGCCAGCAGCCAAGATTTCGGAACCAACACTGAAGCTTTCTTT
CASSQDFGTNTEAFF
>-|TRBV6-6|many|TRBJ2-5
TGTGCCAGCAGTTACTCGAAGGGGCAGCACCAAGAGACCCAGTACTTC
CASSYSKGQHQETQYF
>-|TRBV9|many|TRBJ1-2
TGTGCCAGCAGCGTAGAGATCTCGGGTGGCAGGAATGGCTACACCTTC
CASSVEISGGRNGYTF
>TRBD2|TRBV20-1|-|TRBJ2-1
TGCAGTGCACCAAGCGGGAGGGGGACGAATGAGCAGTTCTTC
CSAPSGRGTNEQFF
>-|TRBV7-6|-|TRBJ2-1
TGTGCCAGCAGCTTAGAGGTTTTGGTCCGGGACCATGAGCAGTTCTTC
CASSLEVLVRDHEQFF
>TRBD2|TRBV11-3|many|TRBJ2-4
TGTGCCAGCAGCCCCAGACTAGCGGGAGGTGGCGAAAACATTCAGTACTTC
CASSPRLAGGGENIQYF
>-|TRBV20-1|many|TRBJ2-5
TGCAGTGGTCGCGGGTTGTACCAAGAGACCCAGTACTTC
CSGRGLYQETQYF
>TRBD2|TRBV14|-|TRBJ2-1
TGTGCCGGCAGCCCAAGGCTAGCGGGAGGGGACGAGCAGTTCTTC
CAGSPRLAGGDEQFF
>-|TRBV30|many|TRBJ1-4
TGTGCCTGGGGACAGACCCGGCGGGAAAAACTGTTTTTT
CAWGQTRREKLFF
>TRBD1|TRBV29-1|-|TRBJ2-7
TGCAGCGTTGTACTGGGACAGGGGGCCGGGCAGTACTTC
CSVVLGQGAGQYF